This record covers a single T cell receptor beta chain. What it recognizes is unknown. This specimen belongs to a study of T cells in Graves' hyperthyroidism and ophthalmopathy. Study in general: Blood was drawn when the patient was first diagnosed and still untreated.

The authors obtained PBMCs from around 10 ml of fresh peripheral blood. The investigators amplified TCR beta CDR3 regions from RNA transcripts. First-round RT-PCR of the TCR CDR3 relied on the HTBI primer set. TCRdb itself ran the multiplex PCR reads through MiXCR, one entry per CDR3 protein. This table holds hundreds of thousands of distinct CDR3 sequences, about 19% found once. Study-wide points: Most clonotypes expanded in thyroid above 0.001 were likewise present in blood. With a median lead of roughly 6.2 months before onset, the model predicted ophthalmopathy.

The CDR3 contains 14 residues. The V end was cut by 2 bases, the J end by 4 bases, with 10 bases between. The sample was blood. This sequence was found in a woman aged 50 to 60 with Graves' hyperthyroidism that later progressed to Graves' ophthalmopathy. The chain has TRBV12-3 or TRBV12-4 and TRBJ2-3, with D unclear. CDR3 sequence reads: CASSLRTVADTQYF. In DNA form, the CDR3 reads TGTGCCAGCAGTTTACGAACGGTTGCAGATACGCAGTATTTT.